Listed below are T cell receptor beta chains from one sample, sequenced in a study of T cell repertoires and HLA-DP antigens. Produced via immunoSEQ multiplex PCR; TCRdb's table is partial and in-frame only. The sample includes approximately 90,000 clones, 86% of them seen just once. The antigens these receptors bind are not known. Sequenced: CD4+ T cells from PBMCs. These receptors were collected from a man between 50 and 59 years old in good health and CMV-seronegative. Both conserved end residues are part of each CDR3. The order of the fields is D gene, J gene, V gene, clone size, CDR3 DNA, CDR3 protein. A D gene is named only where the DNA matches it firmly. Expanded clones get a size class; other rows say once, few or many, or leave the size out.

D: .; J: TRBJ1-5; V: TRBV29-1; size: .; DNA: TGCAGCGTTGACAACGGTCCTAATCAGCCCCAGCATTTT; CDR3: CSVDNGPNQPQHF
D: .; J: TRBJ2-7; V: TRBV18; size: .; DNA: TGTGCCAGCTCACGGGACAACTCCTACGAGCAGTACTTC; CDR3: CASSRDNSYEQYF
D: TRBD1; J: TRBJ2-7; V: TRBV18; size: .; DNA: TGTGCCAGCTCTGGGACAGGGGACACCTCCTACGAGCAGTACTTC; CDR3: CASSGTGDTSYEQYF
D: .; J: TRBJ2-7; V: TRBV28; size: .; DNA: TGTGCTACCCGGACGGACTACGAGCAGTACTTC; CDR3: CATRTDYEQYF
D: .; J: TRBJ2-3; V: TRBV11-1; size: once; DNA: TGTGCCAGCAGCTCCCAGCGGGCAGATACGCAGTATTTT; CDR3: CASSSQRADTQYF
D: TRBD1; J: TRBJ2-7; V: TRBV13; size: .; DNA: TGTGCCAGCAGCTTACGTTCCGGGACAGCCTACGAGCAGTACTTC; CDR3: CASSLRSGTAYEQYF
D: TRBD1; J: TRBJ1-2; V: TRBV10-3; size: .; DNA: TGTGCCATCAGTCGGACAGGGTCGGGTGGCTACACCTTC; CDR3: CAISRTGSGGYTF
D: TRBD2; J: TRBJ2-3; V: TRBV7-2; size: .; DNA: TGTGCCAGCAGCTTAGTGCTGGCGGGAGGAGCAGATACGCAGTATTTT; CDR3: CASSLVLAGGADTQYF
D: .; J: TRBJ2-3; V: TRBV2; size: .; DNA: TGTGCCAGCAGGGATGGGAGTACCACAGATACGCAGTATTTT; CDR3: CASRDGSTTDTQYF
D: .; J: TRBJ2-7; V: TRBV2; size: .; DNA: TGTGCCAGCAGTGAAAGTCCAGGGAGCTCCTACGAGCAGTACTTC; CDR3: CASSESPGSSYEQYF
D: .; J: TRBJ1-4; V: TRBV14; size: .; DNA: TGTGCCAGCAGCCAAGGAGGGCAGATTAATGAAAAACTGTTTTTT; CDR3: CASSQGGQINEKLFF
D: TRBD1; J: TRBJ2-5; V: TRBV5-1; size: .; DNA: TGCGCCAGCAGCATAACGACAGGGAAAGAAGAGACCCAGTACTTC; CDR3: CASSITTGKEETQYF
D: .; J: TRBJ2-7; V: TRBV4-1; size: .; DNA: TGCGCCAGCAGCCAACCTTGGCGGGGTCCCTCCTACGAGCAGTACTTC; CDR3: CASSQPWRGPSYEQYF
D: .; J: TRBJ1-1; V: TRBV4-3; size: .; DNA: TGCGCCAGCAGCCAAGCTCCAAGCGAAGCTTTCTTT; CDR3: CASSQAPSEAFF
D: .; J: TRBJ2-5; V: TRBV11-2; size: .; DNA: TGTGCCAGCAGCTTAGGCGGGTACCAAGAGACCCAGTACTTC; CDR3: CASSLGGYQETQYF
D: TRBD2; J: TRBJ2-1; V: TRBV6-6; size: .; DNA: TGTGCCGGGGGACTAACTGACAATGAGCAGTTCTTC; CDR3: CAGGLTDNEQFF
D: TRBD1; J: TRBJ1-4; V: TRBV29-1; size: once; DNA: TGCAGCGTACAACTGACAGGGGGCAGGAAACTGTTTTTT; CDR3: CSVQLTGGRKLFF
D: TRBD2; J: TRBJ2-5; V: TRBV2; size: once; DNA: TGTGCCAGCGCCCTCCCAGCGGGAGGAGGTCAAGAGACCCAGTACTTC; CDR3: CASALPAGGGQETQYF
D: TRBD1; J: TRBJ1-5; V: TRBV27; size: .; DNA: TGTGCCAGCACATCCGGGACAGGGTTCAATCAGCCCCAGCATTTT; CDR3: CASTSGTGFNQPQHF
D: TRBD2; J: TRBJ2-3; V: TRBV6-1; size: .; DNA: TGTGCCAGCAGTGAGGGGACTAGTTTAGATACGCAGTATTTT; CDR3: CASSEGTSLDTQYF
D: TRBD2; J: TRBJ2-5; V: TRBV5-6; size: .; DNA: TGTGCCAGCAGCAAACCGGGACTAGCTCCCCAAGAGACCCAGTACTTC; CDR3: CASSKPGLAPQETQYF
D: .; J: TRBJ2-1; V: TRBV6-1; size: .; DNA: TGTGCCAGCAGTGAAAGTGGATCGGTCCGAAGGTATGAGCAGTTCTTC; CDR3: CASSESGSVRRYEQFF
D: .; J: TRBJ1-2; V: TRBV7-9; size: .; DNA: TGTGCCAGCAGCTTAACGGACTTTTATGGCTACACCTTC; CDR3: CASSLTDFYGYTF
D: .; J: TRBJ2-2; V: TRBV4-3; size: .; DNA: TGCGCCAGCAGCCAATTTACTAGTACCGGGGAGCTGTTTTTT; CDR3: CASSQFTSTGELFF
D: TRBD1; J: TRBJ2-1; V: TRBV7-3; size: .; DNA: TGTGCCAGCAGCCCCACGACAGGGGCCTTTTATTACAATGAGCAGTTCTTC; CDR3: CASSPTTGAFYYNEQFF
D: .; J: TRBJ2-1; V: TRBV23-1; size: .; DNA: TGCGCCAGCAGTCTGAGGGGATTTAGCAATGAGCAGTTCTTC; CDR3: CASSLRGFSNEQFF
D: TRBD2; J: TRBJ2-1; V: TRBV27; size: .; DNA: TGTGCCAGCAGCCCCATAGGGGCTAGCGGATACAATGAGCAGTTCTTC; CDR3: CASSPIGASGYNEQFF
D: TRBD1; J: TRBJ1-2; V: TRBV9; size: .; DNA: TGTGCCAGCAGCTCAACCGGGACAGACTATGGCTACACCTTC; CDR3: CASSSTGTDYGYTF
D: TRBD2; J: TRBJ2-3; V: TRBV7-6; size: .; DNA: TGTGCCAGCAGTCACGGACTAGCGGGCAGTAGCACAGATACGCAGTATTTT; CDR3: CASSHGLAGSSTDTQYF
D: .; J: TRBJ1-5; V: TRBV19; size: .; DNA: TGTGCCAGTAGTTTCGGACGATTTCAGCCCCAGCATTTT; CDR3: CASSFGRFQPQHF
D: .; J: TRBJ1-5; V: TRBV6-6; size: .; DNA: TGTGCCAGCAGGCCTCAGGGGAATCAGCCCCAGCATTTT; CDR3: CASRPQGNQPQHF
D: .; J: TRBJ2-3; V: TRBV5-8; size: .; DNA: TGTGCCAGCAGCTTATCGCCCAACGGCCCCACAGATACGCAGTATTTT; CDR3: CASSLSPNGPTDTQYF
D: .; J: TRBJ1-1; V: TRBV28; size: .; DNA: TGTGCCAGCAAAATCGGGGCTAAAGCTTTCTTT; CDR3: CASKIGAKAFF
D: TRBD2; J: TRBJ2-3; V: TRBV11-2; size: .; DNA: TGTGCCAGCAGCAGTATTACTCGCGGGAGGTTGGCAGATACGCAGTATTTT; CDR3: CASSSITRGRLADTQYF
D: TRBD1; J: TRBJ2-3; V: TRBV28; size: .; DNA: TGTGCCAGCAGTAAAGCGACAGGGGGCGGTACAGATACGCAGTATTTT; CDR3: CASSKATGGGTDTQYF
D: .; J: TRBJ2-3; V: TRBV5-1; size: few; DNA: TGCGCCAGCAGCCCGGAGGTTACAGATACGCAGTATTTT; CDR3: CASSPEVTDTQYF
D: TRBD1; J: TRBJ2-1; V: TRBV5-5; size: .; DNA: TGTGCCAGCAGCATATCTTCTTATACAGGGGATGAGCAGTTCTTC; CDR3: CASSISSYTGDEQFF
D: .; J: TRBJ1-2; V: TRBV29-1; size: .; DNA: TGCAGCGTTGATTATCTTGGAGGGGTGAAAAGCTATGGCTACACCTTC; CDR3: CSVDYLGGVKSYGYTF
D: .; J: TRBJ2-5; V: TRBV7-2; size: .; DNA: TGTGCCAGCAGCTCCCACACAGGGTCAGAGACCCAGTACTTC; CDR3: CASSSHTGSETQYF
D: .; J: TRBJ2-7; V: TRBV28; size: .; DNA: TGTGCCAGCAGTTCAACCGGGACTCCAACCTACGAGCAGTACTTC; CDR3: CASSSTGTPTYEQYF
D: TRBD2; J: TRBJ2-5; V: TRBV27; size: .; DNA: TGTGCCAGCAGACTAGCGGGGGGGCACACCCAGTACTTC; CDR3: CASRLAGGHTQYF
D: TRBD1; J: TRBJ1-1; V: TRBV18; size: few; DNA: TGTGCCAGCTCGTCCGACAGGGGATTGAGGGATGAAGCTTTCTTT; CDR3: CASSSDRGLRDEAFF
D: .; J: TRBJ1-2; V: TRBV2; size: .; DNA: TGTGCCAGCAGTTTCCAGGCAGGGGACTATGGCTACACCTTC; CDR3: CASSFQAGDYGYTF
D: .; J: TRBJ2-2; V: TRBV6-6; size: .; DNA: TGTGCCAGCAGAAGCCGAGGTGCGAACACCGGGGAGCTGTTTTTT; CDR3: CASRSRGANTGELFF
D: TRBD2; J: TRBJ2-3; V: TRBV10-3; size: .; DNA: TGTGCCATCAGTGATAGCGGGTACACAGATACGCAGTATTTT; CDR3: CAISDSGYTDTQYF
D: .; J: TRBJ1-5; V: TRBV6-1; size: .; DNA: TGTGCCAGCAGTGACTATATGGGGCCCCAGCATTTT; CDR3: CASSDYMGPQHF